The entry that follows covers one TCR beta chain sequence. Antigen unknown. The CDR3 spans 13 residues. The germline V gene has CDR1 MDHEN and CDR2 SYDVKM. V lost 5 bases and J 5 bases, leaving 12 bases between the germline ends. Some clones are missing from TCRdb's copy, which holds only in-frame ones; the method was immunoSEQ multiplex PCR. Seen here are around 2.5 million clones, approximately 93% observed once, and the top ten hold 0.36%. The data derive from a study of shared clonotypes between healthy human individuals. Broader study findings: The sole specimen, blood, was sampled, and tissue repertoires likely differ. Sequencing of the sorted subsets was shown by rarefaction to be incomplete despite large depth.

Sequencing used naive CD4+ T cells from PBMCs. Specified subset: CD45RA+ positively selected. This TCR was recovered from a man between 18 and 35 years old in good health. Some clones in this sample may be carry-over from other donors' samples. The chain has TRBV28 and TRBJ1-2; TRBD1 is a possible D gene (6 bases). The CDR3 spells CASSRGQRYGYTF. The CDR3 DNA sequence: TGTGCCAGCAGTCGAGGACAGAGATATGGCTACACCTTC.